The 7 T cell receptor beta chains listed next were all sequenced from one sample in a study of cytomegalovirus exposure and HLA in healthy donors. The primer mix had 60 Vbeta and 13 Jbeta primers. Using immunoSEQ multiplex PCR, the repertoire was profiled, and TCRdb retains in-frame clones only, with some absent. The sample shows about 140,000 clones, approximately 81% of them seen only once. The sequencing input was PBMCs. These receptors originate from a boy aged 2-9 years in good health and CMV-seronegative.

The CDR3 loop is CASSLSPRANTEAFF. As DNA, the CDR3 is TGTGCCAGCAGCTTATCTCCCAGGGCTAACACTGAAGCTTTCTTT. The rearrangement uses TRBV7-6 and TRBJ1-1; tentatively, D is TRBD1 (5 bases). V was cut by 2 bases and J by 2 bases, with 12 bases left in between. CDR3 length: 15 amino acids. CDR1 SGHVS and CDR2 FNYEAQ come from the germline V gene.

This chain connects TRBV28 to TRBJ2-6; a weak D match, TRBD1 (5 bases). The CDR3 totals 17 residues. CDR1 MDHEN and CDR2 SYDVKM come from the germline V gene. V was trimmed by 5 bases and J by 0 bases, leaving 14 bases between them. Here the CDR3 reads CASSPITGLSGANVLTF. The CDR3 DNA follows: TGTGCCAGCAGTCCAATAACAGGCCTCTCTGGGGCCAACGTCCTGACTTTC.

This chain uses TRBV9 with TRBJ2-3; weak D call: TRBD1 (6 bases). V lost 3 bases and J 3 bases, leaving 17 bases between the germline ends. The CDR3 is 16 amino acids. Per the germline V gene, CDR1 is SGDLS and CDR2 is YYNGEE. Here the CDR3 DNA reads TGTGCCAGCAGCGCAGGGACATTGATAGGAACAGATACGCAGTATTTT. Translating gives CASSAGTLIGTDTQYF.

This clone was seen just once. The chain is built from TRBV19 and TRBJ2-7; 7 nucleotides line up with TRBD1. The CDR3 length is 16 residues. V trimming: 1 base; J trimming: 1 base; junction bases outside the gene matches: 7. Looked up from germline, CDR1 is LNHDA and CDR2 is SQIVND (reference sequence). In DNA form, the CDR3 reads TGTGCCAGTAGTATAGCGTTCGGACAGGTGTCCTACGAGCAGTACTTC. Encoded protein: CASSIAFGQVSYEQYF.

The gene calls are TRBV4-3 and TRBJ2-1; the match to TRBD2 covers 10 bases. The CDR3 has 16 amino acids. Trimming took 1 base from V and 8 from J; bases not matched to a gene: 8. Germline V gives CDR1 LGHNA, CDR2 YSLEER. The CDR3 sequence is CASSQVKASGRYEQFF. The CDR3 nucleotides are TGCGCCAGCAGCCAAGTGAAGGCTAGCGGGAGATATGAGCAGTTCTTC.

This clone was seen once. The chain employs TRBV19 and TRBJ2-7; 12 bases are shared with TRBD1. Germline V gene sequence: CDR1 LNHDA, CDR2 SQIVND (reference sequence). The CDR3 consists of 16 residues. J was trimmed by 1 base and V by 5 bases; bases with no gene match: 6. The CDR3 loop is CASSASGQGASYEQYF. CDR3 coding DNA: TGTGCCAGTAGTGCCTCGGGACAGGGGGCATCCTACGAGCAGTACTTC.

This sequence joins TRBV6-5 and TRBJ2-3; the match to TRBD1 covers 10 bases. V trimming: 2 bases; J trimming: 2 bases; junction bases outside the gene matches: 4. The CDR3 sequence is 16 residues long. Germline values: CDR1 MNHEY, CDR2 SVGAGI. CDR3 loop: CASSYGTGVYTDTQYF. The CDR3 bases are TGTGCCAGCAGTTACGGGACAGGGGTTTACACAGATACGCAGTATTTT.